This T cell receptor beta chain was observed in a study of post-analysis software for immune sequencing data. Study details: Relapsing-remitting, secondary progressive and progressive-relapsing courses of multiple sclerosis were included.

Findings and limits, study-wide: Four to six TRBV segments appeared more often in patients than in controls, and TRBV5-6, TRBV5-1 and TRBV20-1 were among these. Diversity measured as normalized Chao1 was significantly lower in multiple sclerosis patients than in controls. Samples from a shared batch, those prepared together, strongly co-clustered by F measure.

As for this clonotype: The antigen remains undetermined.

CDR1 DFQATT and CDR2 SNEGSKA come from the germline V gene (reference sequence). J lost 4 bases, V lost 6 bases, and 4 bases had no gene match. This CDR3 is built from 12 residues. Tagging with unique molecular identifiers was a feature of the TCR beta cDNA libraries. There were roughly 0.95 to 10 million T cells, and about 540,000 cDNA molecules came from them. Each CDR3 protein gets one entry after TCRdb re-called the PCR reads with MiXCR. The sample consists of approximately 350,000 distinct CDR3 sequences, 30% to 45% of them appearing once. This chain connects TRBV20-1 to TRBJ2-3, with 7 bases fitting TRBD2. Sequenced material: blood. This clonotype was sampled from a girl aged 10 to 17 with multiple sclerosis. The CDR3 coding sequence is TGCAGTGCGCGGACTAGTGCAGATACGCAGTATTTT. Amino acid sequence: CSARTSADTQYF.